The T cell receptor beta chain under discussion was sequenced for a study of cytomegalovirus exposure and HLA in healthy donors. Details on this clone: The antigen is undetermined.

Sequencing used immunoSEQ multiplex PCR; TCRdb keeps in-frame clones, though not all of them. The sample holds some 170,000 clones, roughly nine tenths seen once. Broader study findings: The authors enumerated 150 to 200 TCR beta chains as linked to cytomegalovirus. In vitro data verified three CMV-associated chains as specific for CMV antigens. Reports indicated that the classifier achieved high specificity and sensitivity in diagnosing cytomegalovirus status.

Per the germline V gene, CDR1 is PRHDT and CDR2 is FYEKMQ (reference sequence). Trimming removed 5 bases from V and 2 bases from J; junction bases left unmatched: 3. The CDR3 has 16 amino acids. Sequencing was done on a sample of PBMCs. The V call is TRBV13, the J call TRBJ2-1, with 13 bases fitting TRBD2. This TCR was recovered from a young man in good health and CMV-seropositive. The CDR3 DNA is TGTGCCAGCAGCCAACTAGCGGGAGGGGCCTACAATGAGCAGTTCTTC. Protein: CASSQLAGGAYNEQFF.